One sample yielded the 25 T cell receptor beta chains listed below, sequenced in a study of blood T cell repertoires in COVID-19. Assay: immunoSEQ multiplex PCR; the TCRdb copy retains only in-frame clones and omits some. The table records tens of thousands of clones, about 70% of them present only once. What was sequenced was peripheral blood. The receptors derive from a man in his fifties or sixties with active or convalescent COVID-19.

V is TRBV9 and J is TRBJ2-3, with TRBD2 matching over 10 bases. Germline loops: CDR1 SGDLS, CDR2 YYNGEE. Unmatched junction bases numbered 11, after V lost 2 bases and J lost 5 bases. The CDR3 runs to 17 residues. The CDR3 region has the DNA TGTGCCAGCAGCGTCCAGGGGGGGACTAGCGTTAGAGATACGCAGTATTTT. Its protein is CASSVQGGTSVRDTQYF. The whole variable domain, remainder taken from reference TRBV9 and TRBJ2-3, is DSGVTQTPKHLITATGQRVTLRCSPRSGDLSVYWYQQSLDQGLQFLIQYYNGEERAKGNILERFSAQQFPDLHSELNLSSLELGDSALYFCASSVQGGTSVRDTQYFGPGTRLTVL.

V gene TRBV7-2 combines with J gene TRBJ2-2, with 10 bases identical to TRBD1. The CDR3 extends over 13 amino acids. V shed 8 bases and J 6 bases; nucleotides not matched to a gene: 3. The germline V gene encodes CDR1 SGHTA and CDR2 FQGNSA. This CDR3 reads CASEGQGPGELFF. In DNA form, the CDR3 reads TGTGCCAGCGAGGGACAGGGGCCCGGGGAGCTGTTTTTT.

The rearrangement uses TRBV5-6 and TRBJ2-3; D gene unclear. V was trimmed by 4 bases and J by 0 bases, leaving 9 bases between them. There are 14 residues in the CDR3. Per the germline V gene, CDR1 is SGHDT and CDR2 is YYEEEE. The CDR3: CASSPDISTDTQYF. CDR3 sequence (DNA): TGTGCCAGCAGCCCTGACATCAGCACAGATACGCAGTATTTT.

This clone was observed a few times. This chain connects TRBV30 to TRBJ2-7, with 7 positions matching TRBD2. The CDR3 has 16 residues. The V segment lost 0 bases and the J segment 6 bases; nucleotides outside the gene matches: 14. Germline CDR1 GTSNPN, CDR2 SVGIG (reference sequence). In DNA, the CDR3 is TGTGCCTGGAGTGTAGCTGGGGGAGCGGGAACCTTCGAGCAGTACTTC. Its protein product is CAWSVAGGAGTFEQYF.

This clone appeared a single time. The V call is TRBV4-2, the J call TRBJ1-2, with a possible D match to TRBD1 (6 bases). Germline lookup yields CDR1 LGHNA and CDR2 YNFKEQ. V shed 1 base and J shed 8 bases, with 8 bases lying between them. The CDR3 is 12 residues long. This CDR3 reads CASSQAGDGYTF. For the CDR3, the DNA is TGTGCCAGCAGCCAAGCAGGGGACGGCTACACCTTC.

The chain carries TRBV30 and TRBJ1-6, with 7 positions matching TRBD1. The CDR3 extends over 15 amino acids. With 4 bases clipped from V and 7 bases from J, the junction kept 10 bases outside the gene matches. Germline-derived CDR1 and CDR2 are GTSNPN and SVGIG (reference sequence). The CDR3 reads CAWKTGEEWNSPLHF. The CDR3, as DNA: TGTGCCTGGAAAACAGGGGAAGAGTGGAATTCACCCCTCCACTTT.

The chain has TRBV7-3 and TRBJ2-1; 9 bases agree with TRBD1. The CDR3 has 15 residues. CDR1 is SGHTA and CDR2 is FQGTGA in the germline V gene. J lost 7 bases, V lost 4 bases, and 8 bases had no gene match. The CDR3 nucleotides are TGTGCCAGCAGCTATCGGACAGGGGTAGGGAATGAGCAGTTCTTC. Protein: CASSYRTGVGNEQFF.

The chain has TRBV7-6 and TRBJ2-1; the match to TRBD2 covers 8 bases. The J segment lost 10 bases and the V segment lost 4 bases, leaving 9 bases of the junction unmatched. Germline V CDR1 and CDR2: SGHVS, FNYEAQ. The CDR3 spans 14 residues. The CDR3 DNA follows: TGTGCCAGCAGCTGGGGAGCGGGAGTTGTCGAGCAGTTCTTC. This translates into CASSWGAGVVEQFF.

This chain links TRBV19 with TRBJ1-2; 8 positions agree with TRBD1. The length of the CDR3 is 15 residues. Unmatched junction bases numbered 7, after V lost 4 bases and J lost 3 bases. CDR1 is LNHDA, CDR2 SQIVND, per germline (reference sequence). Here the CDR3 reads CASSTRQGNHYGYTF. CDR3 bases: TGTGCCAGTAGTACGAGACAGGGGAACCACTATGGCTACACCTTC.

J is TRBJ1-1 and V is TRBV5-1, with D possibly TRBD1 on 6 matching bases. Germline V gives CDR1 SGHRS, CDR2 YFSETQ. The CDR3 sequence is 14 residues long. Deletions cut 4 bases from V and 5 bases from J, with 15 bases between. As DNA, the CDR3 is TGCGCCAGCAGCATCAGGGGCGCGGGTACTGAAGCTTTCTTT. As protein: CASSIRGAGTEAFF. Combining the CDR3 with reference TRBV5-1 and TRBJ1-1 gives the whole variable domain KAGVTQTPRYLIKTRGQQVTLSCSPISGHRSVSWYQQTPGQGLQFLFEYFSETQRNKGNFPGRFSGRQFSNSRSEMNVSTLELGDSALYLCASSIRGAGTEAFFGQGTRLTVV.

V is TRBV3-1 (or the pseudogene TRBV3-2) and J is TRBJ1-1; possible D gene TRBD1, 6 bases. CDR3 length: 19 residues. Trimming removed 5 bases from V and 4 bases from J, with 29 bases in between. Looked up from germline, CDR1 is LGHDT and CDR2 is YNNKEL (reference sequence). The CDR3 region is CASSAYLGVTGIKTTEAFF. The CDR3 region has the DNA TGTGCCAGCAGCGCTTATCTGGGGGTAACAGGGATAAAAACCACTGAAGCTTTCTTT.

This chain links TRBV7-6 with TRBJ2-7; D possibly corresponds to TRBD2 (7 bases). Per germline, CDR1 SGHVS and CDR2 FNYEAQ. CDR3 length equals 14 residues. Deletions cut 10 bases from V and 2 bases from J, with 18 bases between. Here the CDR3 reads CATKRGEGPYEQYF. As DNA, the CDR3 is TGTGCCACCAAAAGGGGGGAGGGCCCCTACGAGCAGTACTTC.

The chain couples TRBV4-1 to TRBJ2-2, with a weak D call TRBD2 (6 bases). Germline V gene data show CDR1 as MGHRA and CDR2 as YSYEKL. V lost 0 bases and J 3 bases, leaving 14 bases between the germline ends. The CDR3 has 17 amino acids. The CDR3 reads CASSQDLGEADTGELFF. The CDR3 DNA is TGCGCCAGCAGCCAAGATTTGGGGGAGGCGGACACCGGGGAGCTGTTTTTT.

The rearrangement uses TRBV11-2 and TRBJ1-6; 10 nucleotides match TRBD1. CDR1 SGHAT and CDR2 FQNNGV come from the germline V gene. The V segment lost 1 base and the J segment 9 bases; nucleotides outside the gene matches: 9. The CDR3 spans 17 residues. The CDR3 DNA follows: TGTGCCAGCAGCTTAGCGAGGCCGGGACAGGGGATTTCACCCCTCCACTTT. Translation: CASSLARPGQGISPLHF.

This chain joins TRBV19 and TRBJ2-7, with a weak D call TRBD2 (6 bases). The V end lost 5 bases, the J end lost 4 bases, and 12 bases lay between the germline ends. There are 13 residues in the CDR3. The germline gives CDR1 LNHDA, CDR2 SQIVND (reference sequence). The CDR3 sequence is CASSAGLRYEQYF. CDR3 nucleotides: TGTGCCAGTAGTGCGGGACTCCGATACGAGCAGTACTTC. The variable domain in full, with the rest retrieved from reference TRBV19 and TRBJ2-7, is DGGITQSPKYLFRKEGQNVTLSCEQNLNHDAMYWYRQDPGQGLRLIYYSQIVNDFQKGDIAEGYSVSREKKESFPLTVTSAQKNPTAFYLCASSAGLRYEQYFGPGTRLTVT.

This rearrangement joins TRBV5-1 to TRBJ2-7, with TRBD1 identical over 8 bases. Germline CDR1 reads SGHRS; CDR2 reads YFSETQ. The CDR3 loop spans 14 amino acids. V lost 4 bases to trimming and J lost 7 bases; unmatched junction nucleotides: 10. This CDR3 reads CASSGGTGRKEQYF. The DNA of the CDR3 is TGCGCCAGCAGCGGGGGGACAGGTCGGAAAGAGCAGTACTTC.

The rearrangement joins TRBV6-4 to TRBJ1-1, with D perhaps matching TRBD1 (5 bases). The V end was cut by 6 bases, the J end by 0 bases, with 23 bases between. In germline, CDR1 is MRHNA, CDR2 SNTAGT. The CDR3 has 18 amino acids. CDR3 coding DNA: TGTGCCAGCAGGGGCAGGGCTCCCATGAATCATCTGAACACTGAAGCTTTCTTT. It codes for CASRGRAPMNHLNTEAFF.

The chain links TRBV6-5 to TRBJ1-1; unclear D gene. Trimming removed 8 bases from V and 5 bases from J, with 12 bases in between. CDR1 and CDR2 from the germline V gene are MNHEY and SVGAGI. The length of the CDR3 is 12 residues. The CDR3 DNA follows: TGTGCCAGCTTCCGGAGGGAAACTGAAGCTTTCTTT. It is translated as CASFRRETEAFF.

The CDR3 coding sequence is TGTGCCAGCAGCCGCTTCCAAGGCGGAGTGGGTGAGCAGTTCTTC. Translated: CASSRFQGGVGEQFF. This sequence joins TRBV11-2 and TRBJ2-1, with D uncertain. The germline V gene has CDR1 SGHAT and CDR2 FQNNGV. The V and J ends lost 5 bases and 9 bases respectively, with 20 bases between them. The length of the CDR3 is 15 residues. The full variable domain, in which reference TRBV11-2 and TRBJ2-1 provide the parts outside the CDR3, is EAGVAQSPRYKIIEKRQSVAFWCNPISGHATLYWYQQILGQGPKLLIQFQNNGVVDDSQLPKDRFSAERLKGVDSTLKIQPAKLEDSAVYLCASSRFQGGVGEQFFGPGTRLTVL.

The chain couples TRBV7-2 to TRBJ1-6; D ambiguous. The ends were cut back, 2 bases at V and 15 bases at J, with 11 bases in the middle. From germline, CDR1 is SGHTA and CDR2 FQGNSA. CDR3 length: 12 amino acids. CDR3 nucleotides: TGTGCCAGCAGCTTACTGGGAGGGAACCTCCACTTT. This encodes CASSLLGGNLHF.

The rearrangement uses TRBV7-7 and TRBJ2-7; perhaps TRBD2 as D (5 bases). Germline-derived CDR1 and CDR2 are SSHAT and FNYEAQ (reference sequence). The CDR3 runs 13 residues. V gave up 0 bases and J gave up 4 bases, with 7 bases separating them. The CDR3 region is CASSLAGGYEQYF. CDR3 in DNA: TGTGCCAGCAGCTTAGCCGGCGGGTACGAGCAGTACTTC.

This chain joins TRBV20-1 and TRBJ2-1; maybe TRBD2 (7 bases). The germline CDR1 and CDR2 sequences are DFQATT and SNEGSKA (reference sequence). The length of the CDR3 is 13 residues. Trimming took off 3 bases at V and 8 bases at J, with 14 bases between the two ends. The CDR3 sequence is CSASRRGLYEQFF. DNA for the CDR3: TGCAGTGCTAGTCGGCGGGGGCTATATGAGCAGTTCTTC.

V usage is TRBV5-1 and J usage is TRBJ2-2, with 7 bases that match TRBD1. The V and J ends lost 2 bases and 7 bases, in that order; junction bases with no gene match: 8. The CDR3 sequence is 15 residues long. Per the germline V gene, CDR1 is SGHRS and CDR2 is YFSETQ. The CDR3 loop reads CASSLDTGVVGELFF. DNA for the CDR3: TGCGCCAGCAGCTTAGATACAGGGGTGGTCGGGGAGCTGTTTTTT. Based on the CDR3 plus reference TRBV5-1 and TRBJ2-2, the full variable domain is KAGVTQTPRYLIKTRGQQVTLSCSPISGHRSVSWYQQTPGQGLQFLFEYFSETQRNKGNFPGRFSGRQFSNSRSEMNVSTLELGDSALYLCASSLDTGVVGELFFGEGSRLTVL.

This chain's CDR3 is CASSLKRGSGTEAFF. DNA of the CDR3: TGTGCCAGCAGCTTGAAAAGGGGGAGTGGCACTGAAGCTTTCTTT. The chain has TRBV5-4 and TRBJ1-1, with D possibly TRBD1 on 6 matching bases. This CDR3 spans 15 amino acids. Germline lookup yields CDR1 SGHNT and CDR2 YYREEE (reference sequence). Trimming shortened V by 1 base and J by 4 bases, and 14 bases separated the two germline ends.

This clone has a count of ten or more. Other DNA sequences in the same sample also yield this CDR3. The chain combines TRBV5-1 with TRBJ2-5; TRBD1 is a possible D gene (6 bases). Trimming removed 1 base from V and 4 bases from J, with 11 bases in between. The CDR3 runs to 14 residues. CDR1 and CDR2 from the germline V gene are SGHRS and YFSETQ. The CDR3 nucleotides are TGCGCCAGCAGCTTGACAGGGTTGGGAGAGACCCAGTACTTC. Amino acids: CASSLTGLGETQYF.